Presented here are 16 T cell receptor beta chains from one specimen sequenced in a study of cytomegalovirus exposure and HLA in healthy donors. Sequencing was performed with immunoSEQ multiplex PCR; in TCRdb, only in-frame clones are kept and a portion is missing. The table shows under 250,000 clones, with roughly 85% occurring only once. The sequenced sample was PBMCs. The receptor set was obtained from a woman between 18 and 29 years old in good health and CMV-seronegative.

The DNA of the CDR3 is TGTGCCAGCAGTGAAGAGAGAACAGTGACTGAAGCTTTCTTT. Encoded protein: CASSEERTVTEAFF. This chain connects TRBV6-1 to TRBJ1-1; D ambiguous. The CDR3 totals 14 residues. In germline, CDR1 is MNHNS, CDR2 SASEGT. Trimming removed 1 base from V and 5 bases from J, with 11 bases in between.

This clone came up once. The chain links TRBV19 to TRBJ2-1, with TRBD2 matching over 12 bases. CDR1 is LNHDA and CDR2 is SQIVND in the germline V gene (reference sequence). The CDR3 is 15 residues long. The J segment lost 8 bases and the V segment lost 6 bases, leaving 8 bases of the junction unmatched. The CDR3 spells CASRPASGGAHEQFF. The CDR3 DNA sequence: TGTGCCAGTAGGCCAGCTAGCGGGGGGGCGCATGAGCAGTTCTTC.

The chain combines TRBV9 with TRBJ1-1; tentative D call: TRBD1 (6 bases). Trimming removed 4 bases from V and 2 bases from J, with 12 bases in between. The V gene's germline CDR1 is SGDLS and CDR2 YYNGEE. The CDR3 covers 14 residues. CDR3 in amino acids: CASSLTGANTEAFF. As DNA, the CDR3 is TGTGCCAGCAGCCTGACAGGAGCAAACACTGAAGCTTTCTTT.

This CDR3 reads CASSLDVAGMNTEAFF. The CDR3 DNA reads TGTGCCAGCAGCTTGGATGTCGCGGGGATGAACACTGAAGCTTTCTTT. The gene calls are TRBV5-4 and TRBJ1-1; no reliable D call. The CDR3 is made up of 16 amino acids. The germline V gene encodes CDR1 SGHNT and CDR2 YYREEE (reference sequence). Trimming cost V 0 bases and J 0 bases, with 12 bases left between them.

The chain links TRBV7-9 to TRBJ2-3; 9 nucleotides match TRBD2. V was clipped by 4 bases and J by 5 bases; unmatched bases: 10. This CDR3 contains 16 residues. Looked up from germline, CDR1 is SEHNR and CDR2 is FQNEAQ (reference sequence). The CDR3 DNA sequence: TGTGCCAGCAGCTCTTTGGCGGGGGGGCCCGGAGATACGCAGTATTTT. Translated: CASSSLAGGPGDTQYF.

This sequence joins TRBV5-6 and TRBJ2-1; D gene unclear. This CDR3 has 11 residues. Germline V gene lookup returns CDR1 SGHDT and CDR2 YYEEEE. Trimming took 5 bases from V and 8 from J, leaving 8 bases between them. CDR3: CASRLNDEQFF. The CDR3 nucleotides are TGTGCCAGCAGGCTTAACGATGAGCAGTTCTTC.

J is TRBJ2-1 and V is TRBV5-1; the D call may be TRBD1 or TRBD2 (5 bases each). Trimming cost V 4 bases and J 9 bases, with 17 bases left between them. CDR1 and CDR2 (germline): SGHRS, YFSETQ. The CDR3 has 14 residues. CDR3 in amino acids: CASSQGPLPVEQFF. The DNA of the CDR3 is TGCGCCAGCAGCCAGGGACCCCTCCCCGTTGAGCAGTTCTTC.

The rearrangement uses TRBV6-6 and TRBJ2-7; no reliable D call. The CDR3 is made up of 14 amino acids. V lost 5 bases and J 0 bases, leaving 11 bases between the germline ends. From germline, CDR1 is MNHNY and CDR2 SVGAGI (reference sequence). The CDR3 here is CASSATGTSYEQYF. The CDR3, as DNA: TGTGCCAGCAGTGCGACTGGTACCTCCTACGAGCAGTACTTC.

This clone was counted only a few times. V and J are TRBV6-5 and TRBJ2-7; 9 bases align to TRBD2. J was trimmed by 3 bases and V by 5 bases; bases with no gene match: 8. CDR1 is MNHEY, CDR2 SVGAGI, per germline. The CDR3 spans 15 residues. CDR3 in DNA: TGTGCCAGCAGTCCCCTGGGAGCGGGGGGCTACGAGCAGTACTTC. As protein: CASSPLGAGGYEQYF.

V usage is TRBV10-3 and J usage is TRBJ1-2; 9 bases align to TRBD1. The CDR3 covers 12 residues. After removal of 10 bases from V and 6 bases from J, the junction contained 6 bases not matched to a gene. Germline V gene data show CDR1 as ENHRY and CDR2 as SYGVKD. The CDR3 reads CATTGGINGYTF. The DNA of the CDR3 is TGTGCCACTACAGGGGGCATCAATGGCTACACCTTC.

The genes are TRBV5-1 and TRBJ1-1, with a tentative D call TRBD1 (5 bases). Trimming took off 3 bases at V and 4 bases at J, with 16 bases between the two ends. CDR1 SGHRS and CDR2 YFSETQ come from the germline V gene. The length of the CDR3 is 15 residues. In DNA, the CDR3 is TGCGCCAGCAGCTCACAGGTGGCGGGTGGCACTGAAGCTTTCTTT. It specifies CASSSQVAGGTEAFF.

The rearrangement joins TRBV18 to TRBJ2-7, with 9 bases matching TRBD1. The CDR3 has 14 amino acids. Trimming took 3 bases from V and 3 from J; bases not matched to a gene: 3. Germline V CDR1 and CDR2: KGHSH, LQKENI. The CDR3 loop is CASSPTGGGYEQYF. The CDR3 DNA reads TGTGCCAGCTCACCGACAGGGGGGGGCTACGAGCAGTACTTC. Full variable domain (outside the CDR3, taken from reference TRBV18 and TRBJ2-7): NAGVMQNPRHLVRRRGQEARLRCSPMKGHSHVYWYRQLPEEGLKFMVYLQKENIIDESGMPKERFSAEFPKEGPSILRIQQVVRGDSAAYFCASSPTGGGYEQYFGPGTRLTVT.

The chain uses TRBV2 and TRBJ1-1; possibly TRBD1 for D (5 bases). The CDR3 contains 13 residues. Per germline, CDR1 SNHLY and CDR2 FYNNEI. V was clipped by 5 bases and J by 1 base, with 8 bases between them. Written as DNA, the CDR3 is TGTGCCAGCAGTCGACAGACGAACACTGAAGCTTTCTTT. It is translated as CASSRQTNTEAFF. The entire variable domain, with the rest obtained from reference TRBV2 and TRBJ1-1, is as follows: EPEVTQTPSHQVTQMGQEVILRCVPISNHLYFYWYRQILGQKVEFLVSFYNNEISEKSEIFDDQFSVERPDGSNFTLKIRSTKLEDSAMYFCASSRQTNTEAFFGQGTRLTVV.

This clone came up once. The chain carries TRBV6-5 and TRBJ2-3; D gene ambiguous. Germline CDR1 and CDR2: MNHEY and SVGAGI. This CDR3 spans 14 amino acids. V was pared by 5 bases and J by 0 bases, with 9 bases between. The CDR3 bases are TGTGCCAGCAGTAGTGGGCCAAGCACAGATACGCAGTATTTT. The encoded protein is CASSSGPSTDTQYF.

V gene TRBV27 combines with J gene TRBJ2-7; perhaps D is TRBD1 or TRBD2 (5 bases each). The V end was cut by 3 bases, the J end by 2 bases, with 8 bases between. This CDR3 spans 13 amino acids. Germline-derived CDR1 and CDR2 are MNHEY and SMNVEV (reference sequence). The CDR3 sequence is CASSFGAAYEQYF. DNA of the CDR3: TGTGCCAGCAGTTTCGGGGCAGCCTACGAGCAGTACTTC.

The J gene is TRBJ1-2, the V gene TRBV28, with 10 bases lining up with TRBD1. The V gene's germline CDR1 is MDHEN and CDR2 SYDVKM. CDR3 length: 15 residues. V was clipped by 7 bases and J by 7 bases; unmatched bases: 12. CDR3 loop: CASISPGTGAGGYTF. The CDR3 DNA sequence: TGTGCCAGCATTTCCCCCGGGACAGGGGCGGGTGGCTACACCTTC.